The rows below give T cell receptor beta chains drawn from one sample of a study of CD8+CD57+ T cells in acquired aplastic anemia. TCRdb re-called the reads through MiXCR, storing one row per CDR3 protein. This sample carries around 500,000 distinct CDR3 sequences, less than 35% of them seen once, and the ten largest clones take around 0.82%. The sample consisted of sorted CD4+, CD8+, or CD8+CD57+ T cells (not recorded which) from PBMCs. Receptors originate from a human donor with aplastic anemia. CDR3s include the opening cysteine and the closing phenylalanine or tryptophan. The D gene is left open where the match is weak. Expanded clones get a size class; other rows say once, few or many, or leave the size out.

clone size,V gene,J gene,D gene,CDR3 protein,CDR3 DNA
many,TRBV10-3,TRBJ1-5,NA,CASKYRDTPLDRNQPQHF,TGTGCCAGCAAGTACAGGGACACACCCCTGGATCGCAATCAGCCCCAGCATTTT
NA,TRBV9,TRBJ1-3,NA,CASSAGGGLDTIYF,TGTGCCAGCAGCGCCGGAGGGGGGCTGGACACCATATATTTT
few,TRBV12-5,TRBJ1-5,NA,CASGLEERQPQHF,TGTGCTAGTGGTTTGGAAGAAAGACAGCCCCAGCATTTT
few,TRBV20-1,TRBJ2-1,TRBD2,CSARRGVDNEQFF,TGCAGTGCCCGCCGGGGGGTCGACAATGAGCAGTTCTTC
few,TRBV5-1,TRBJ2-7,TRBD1,CASQTEPGQGQYEQYF,TGCGCCAGTCAAACTGAGCCGGGACAGGGACAATACGAGCAGTACTTC
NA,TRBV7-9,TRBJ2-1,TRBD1,CASSSGTGRDEQFF,TGTGCCAGCAGCTCAGGGACAGGTAGGGATGAGCAGTTCTTC
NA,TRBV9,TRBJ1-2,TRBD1,CASSPRPGTGEVNGYTF,TGTGCCAGCAGCCCCCGTCCCGGGACAGGGGAGGTTAATGGCTACACCTTC
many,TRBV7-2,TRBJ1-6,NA,CASSLSRNSPLHF,TGTGCCAGCAGCTTAAGCAGGAATTCACCCCTCCACTTT
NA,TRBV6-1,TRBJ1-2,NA,CASSQLFGEDGYTF,TGTGCCAGCAGCCAGCTCTTCGGGGAGGATGGCTACACCTTC
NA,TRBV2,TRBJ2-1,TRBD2,CASSLRTSVDEQFF,TGTGCCAGCAGCCTACGGACTAGCGTAGATGAGCAGTTCTTC
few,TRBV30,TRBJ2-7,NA,CAWSNGLFNEQYF,TGTGCCTGGAGTAACGGCCTTTTCAACGAGCAGTACTTC
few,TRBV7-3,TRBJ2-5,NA,CASSLGRGGQPSQYF,TGTGCCAGCAGCTTAGGTCGGGGTGGGCAGCCTTCCCAGTACTTC
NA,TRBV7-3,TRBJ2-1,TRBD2,CASSSGLAGVYEQFF,TGTGCCAGCAGCTCGGGACTAGCGGGGGTATATGAGCAGTTCTTC
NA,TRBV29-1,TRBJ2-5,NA,CSVEAEGRETQYF,TGCAGCGTTGAAGCGGAGGGGCGGGAGACCCAGTACTTC
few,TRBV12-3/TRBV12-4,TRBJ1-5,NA,CASSFWQGNNQPQHF,TGTGCCAGCAGTTTCTGGCAGGGAAACAATCAGCCCCAGCATTTT
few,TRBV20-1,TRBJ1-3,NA,CSARSAESSGNTIYF,TGCAGTGCTAGGTCCGCAGAAAGCTCTGGAAACACCATATATTTT
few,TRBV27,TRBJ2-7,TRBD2,CASSLTPTGGPYEQYF,TGTGCCAGCAGTTTAACCCCCACGGGAGGACCCTACGAGCAGTACTTC
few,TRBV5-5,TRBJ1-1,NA,CASSLKVKNTEAFF,TGTGCCAGCAGCTTGAAAGTAAAGAACACTGAAGCTTTCTTT
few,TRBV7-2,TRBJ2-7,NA,CASSLSADSNYEQYF,TGTGCCAGCAGCTTATCTGCGGACTCTAACTACGAGCAGTACTTC
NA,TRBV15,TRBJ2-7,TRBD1,CATSRGLDRAEQYF,TGTGCCACCAGCAGAGGCCTTGACAGGGCCGAGCAGTACTTC
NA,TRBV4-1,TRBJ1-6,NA,CASSQVLRHF,TGCGCCAGCAGCCAAGTGTTAAGGCACTTT
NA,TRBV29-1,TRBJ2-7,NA,CTTPGLEQYF,TGCACAACCCCAGGGTTGGAACAGTACTTC
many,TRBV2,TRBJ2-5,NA,CASRGTQQETQYF,TGTGCCAGCAGGGGGACACAACAAGAGACCCAGTACTTC
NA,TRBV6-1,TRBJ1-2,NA,CASSELVDSYGYTF,TGTGCCAGCAGTGAATTGGTGGATAGCTATGGCTACACCTTC
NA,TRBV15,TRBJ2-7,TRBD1,CATSTTRTGTYEQYF,TGTGCCACCAGCACCACTAGGACAGGGACCTACGAGCAGTACTTC
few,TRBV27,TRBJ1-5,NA,CASSYQTPGLSQPQHF,TGTGCCAGCAGTTACCAGACACCGGGCTTGAGTCAGCCCCAGCATTTT
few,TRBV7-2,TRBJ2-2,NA,CASSLAGGANTGELFF,TGTGCCAGCAGCTTAGCGGGCGGGGCGAACACCGGGGAGCTGTTTTTT
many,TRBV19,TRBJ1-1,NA,CASSIDRNTEAFF,TGTGCCAGTAGTATCGACAGGAACACTGAAGCTTTCTTT